This T cell receptor beta chain is from a study of shared clonotypes between healthy human individuals. An even split of each subset's genomic DNA across several immunoSEQ plates was performed. Some clones are missing from TCRdb's copy, which holds only in-frame ones; the method was immunoSEQ multiplex PCR. Among more than 2,000,000 clones, approximately 93% were seen once, and the ten largest hold 0.39%. On this clone: Its antigen remains unknown.

Study-level results: When naive CD4 clonotypes were compared across a handful of donors, around 5% were shared. Estimated clonotype richness was generally higher in naive than memory subsets.

The sample taken for sequencing was naive CD4+ T cells from PBMCs. Subset specified: CD45RA+ positively selected. The receptor was isolated from a man aged 18 to 35 in good health. Some clones in this sample may be carry-over from other donors' samples.

CDR3 in DNA: TGTGCCAGCAGTGCCTCGACAGGATCGAACACCGGGGAGCTGTTTTTT. It is translated as CASSASTGSNTGELFF. The gene calls are TRBV27 and TRBJ2-2; possible D gene TRBD1, 6 bases. Germline V gene lookup returns CDR1 MNHEY and CDR2 SMNVEV (reference sequence). With 5 bases removed from V and 0 bases from J, the gap between germline ends came to 13 bases. The CDR3 sequence is 16 residues long.